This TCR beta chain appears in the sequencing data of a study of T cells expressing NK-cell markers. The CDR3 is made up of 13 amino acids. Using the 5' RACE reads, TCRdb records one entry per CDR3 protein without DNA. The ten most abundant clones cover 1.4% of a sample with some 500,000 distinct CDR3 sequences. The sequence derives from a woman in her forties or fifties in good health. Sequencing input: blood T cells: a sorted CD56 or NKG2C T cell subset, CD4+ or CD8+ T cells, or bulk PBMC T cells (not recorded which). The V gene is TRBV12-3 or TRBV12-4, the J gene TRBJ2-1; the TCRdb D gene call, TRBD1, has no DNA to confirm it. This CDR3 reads CASSLVRGDEQFF.